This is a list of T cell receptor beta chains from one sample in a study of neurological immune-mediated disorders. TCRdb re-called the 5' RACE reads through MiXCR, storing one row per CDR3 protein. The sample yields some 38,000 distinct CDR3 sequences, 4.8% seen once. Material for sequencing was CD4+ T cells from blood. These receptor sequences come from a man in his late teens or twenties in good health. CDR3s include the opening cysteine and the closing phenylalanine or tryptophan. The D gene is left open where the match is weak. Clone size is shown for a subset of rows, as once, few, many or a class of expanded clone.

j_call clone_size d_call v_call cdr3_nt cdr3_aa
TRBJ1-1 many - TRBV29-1 TGCAGCGTTGTGGGCAGGGGATTGAACACTGAAGCTTTCTTT CSVVGRGLNTEAFF
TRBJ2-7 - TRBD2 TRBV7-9 TGTGCCAGCAGCGGTAGCGGGGGGCAGAACGAGCAGTACTTC CASSGSGGQNEQYF
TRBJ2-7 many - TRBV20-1 TGCAGTGCTTCCGGGACCCTAGCCTACGAGCAGTACTTC CSASGTLAYEQYF
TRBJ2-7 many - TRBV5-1 TGCGCCAGCAGCCAAGTAACCTCCTACGAGCAGTACTTC CASSQVTSYEQYF
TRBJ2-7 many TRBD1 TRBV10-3 TGTGCCATCAGTAAATTCCGGGACAGCCGTTACGAGCAGTACTTC CAISKFRDSRYEQYF
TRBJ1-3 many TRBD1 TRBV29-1 TGCAGCGTCGAGACAGGGTCTGGAAACACCATATATTTT CSVETGSGNTIYF
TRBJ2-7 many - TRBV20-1 TGCAGTGCTGCCGAGACGGTCTCCTACGAGCAGTACTTC CSAAETVSYEQYF
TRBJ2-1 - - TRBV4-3 TGCGCCAGCAGCCATGGGGGGGGACACCTCTCTGGCAATGAGCAGTTCTTC CASSHGGGHLSGNEQFF
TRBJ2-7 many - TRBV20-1 TGCAGTGCCCCACATGATTCGGGAGAGCAGTACTTC CSAPHDSGEQYF
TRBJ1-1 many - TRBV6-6 TGTGCCAGCAGTTACATCCGAGACACTGAAGCTTTCTTT CASSYIRDTEAFF
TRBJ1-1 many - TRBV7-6 TGTGCCAGCGACGCGGGGGTGCCGGGTCTGAACACTGAAGCTTTCTTT CASDAGVPGLNTEAFF
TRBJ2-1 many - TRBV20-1 TGCAGTGCTAGTCTCACCGGGGCCAGCTCCTACAATGAGCAGTTCTTC CSASLTGASSYNEQFF
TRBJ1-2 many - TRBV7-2 TGTGCCAGCAGCTTAACCTCCGGAAGCCTCTATGGCTACACCTTC CASSLTSGSLYGYTF
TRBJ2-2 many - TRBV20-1 TGCAGTGCTAGATACACTTCGGGGGATCGAGGCACCGGGGAGCTGTTTTTT CSARYTSGDRGTGELFF
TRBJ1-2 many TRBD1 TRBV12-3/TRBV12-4 TGTGCCAGCAGACCCGGACAGGGCGGCTATGGCTACACCTTC CASRPGQGGYGYTF
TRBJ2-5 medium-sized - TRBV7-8 TGTGCCAGCAGCCGAGACCAAGAGACCCAGTACTTC CASSRDQETQYF
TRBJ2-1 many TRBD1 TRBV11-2 TGTGCCAGCAGCTTACGTGGGCGAGGACAGGGGTCTGGGGGTGAGCAGTTCTTC CASSLRGRGQGSGGEQFF
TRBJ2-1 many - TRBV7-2 TGTGCCAGCAGCTTAGGAGATTCAGGGGCGCAGTTCTTC CASSLGDSGAQFF
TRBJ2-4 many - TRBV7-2 TGTGCCAGCAGCCCCCGCCCCCAGGGGACTGGTGACATTCAGTACTTC CASSPRPQGTGDIQYF
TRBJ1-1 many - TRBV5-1 TGCGCCAGCAACAAACTCGGACAGTTAGACACTGAAGCTTTCTTT CASNKLGQLDTEAFF
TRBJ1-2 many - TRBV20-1 TGCACCCTAGGGGCAAGAAACTATGGCTACACCTTC CTLGARNYGYTF
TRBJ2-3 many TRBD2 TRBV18 TGTGCCAGCTCACCAGTCAGCGGGGGAGATACGCAGTATTTT CASSPVSGGDTQYF
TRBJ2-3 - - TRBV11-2 TGTGCCAGCAGCTTAGGCCTTGGCGAACCAGATACGCACACTTTT CASSLGLGEPDTHTF
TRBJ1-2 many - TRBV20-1 TGCAGTGCTAGAGATCTTAACAGGGATGGCTACACCTTC CSARDLNRDGYTF
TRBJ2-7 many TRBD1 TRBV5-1 TGCGCCAGCAGCTGGGGCGACAGGGCTAGCTCCTACGAGCAGTACTTC CASSWGDRASSYEQYF
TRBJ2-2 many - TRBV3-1 TGTGCCAGCAGCCAGCCACAGGGCCCGTCGGAGCTGTTTTTT CASSQPQGPSELFF
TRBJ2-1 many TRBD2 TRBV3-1 TGTGCCAGCAGCCCCTTCGGGACTAGCGGTTACAATGAGCAGTTCTTC CASSPFGTSGYNEQFF
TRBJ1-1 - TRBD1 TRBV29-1 TGCAGCGTGCCGGGACAGCCGAACACTGAAGCTTTCTTT CSVPGQPNTEAFF
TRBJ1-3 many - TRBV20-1 TGCAGTGCTAGAGATACAGGAACCTCTGGAAACACCATATATTTT CSARDTGTSGNTIYF
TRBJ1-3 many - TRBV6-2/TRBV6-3 TGTGCCAGCAGTTCCGGGGGCGATGGAAACACCATATATTTT CASSSGGDGNTIYF
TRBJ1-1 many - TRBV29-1 TGCAGCGTTGCTTTGAAGGTCCGAGCTGAAGCTTTCTTT CSVALKVRAEAFF
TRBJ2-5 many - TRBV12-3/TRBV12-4 TGTGCCAGCAGTCCGAAAGAGACCCAGTACTTC CASSPKETQYF
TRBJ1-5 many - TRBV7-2 TGTGCCAGCAGCTTACGGGGATATAGCAATCAGCCCCAGCATTTT CASSLRGYSNQPQHF
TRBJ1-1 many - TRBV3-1 TGTGCCAGCAGCCAATCCTGGAACACTGAAGCTTTCTTT CASSQSWNTEAFF
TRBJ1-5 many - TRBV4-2 TGTGCCAGCAGCCCACAAGGAGATCAGCCCCAGCATTTT CASSPQGDQPQHF
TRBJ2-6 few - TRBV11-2 TGTGCCAGCAGCTTAGGAGGGCGGGCCAACGTCCTGACTTTC CASSLGGRANVLTF
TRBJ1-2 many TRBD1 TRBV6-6 TGTGCCAGCAGTTACCCCAAGACAGGGCTAGCTAACTATGGCTACACCTTC CASSYPKTGLANYGYTF
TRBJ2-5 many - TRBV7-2 TGTGCCAGCAGGTCTATGGAGACCCAGTACTTC CASRSMETQYF
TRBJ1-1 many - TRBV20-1 TGCAGTGCTCTGTTCACTGAAGCTTTCTTT CSALFTEAFF
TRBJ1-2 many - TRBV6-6 TGTGCCAGCCAGACAGAAAGAAACTATGGCTACACCTTC CASQTERNYGYTF